Below, one T cell receptor (beta chain) is given with its context. What it recognizes is unknown. TCRdb independently ran MiXCR on the 5' RACE reads; one entry per CDR3 protein. The sample contains 220,000 or so distinct CDR3 sequences, around 9.5% of which appear only once. Germline V gene lookup returns CDR1 SGHDT and CDR2 YYEEEE. The CDR3 runs to 13 residues. J gave up 3 bases and V 9 bases, and 3 bases lay outside the gene matches. This sample was included in a study of T-cell memory formation after mild COVID-19. The wider study: Clusters of TCRs were largely donor specific. Study-wide findings and caveats: Memory from before infection featured some responding clones, which suggests cross-reactive memory joined. Most CD4+ clones that shrank were in CM and EM, while CD8+ ones turned up in EMRA. Later expanders leaned CD4+, whereas clones that contracted between day 15 and 85 were balanced CD4/CD8.

The chain combines TRBV5-6 with TRBJ2-7; 13 bases fit TRBD2. The sequence came from a man in his late teens or twenties who had mild COVID-19 (a few samples of this study predate the infection). Cell type and time point are not known. Sequencing used PBMCs or a T cell subset sorted from them (not recorded which). CDR3 region: CAKGLAGFYEQYF. CDR3 nucleotides: TGTGCCAAGGGACTAGCGGGGTTCTACGAGCAGTACTTC. The complete variable domain, with remaining parts taken from reference TRBV5-6 and TRBJ2-7, reads DAGVTQSPTHLIKTRGQQVTLRCSPKSGHDTVSWYQQALGQGPQFIFQYYEEEERQRGNFPDRFSGHQFPNYSSELNVNALLLGDSALYLCAKGLAGFYEQYFGPGTRLTVT.